The rows below give T cell receptor beta chains drawn from one sample of a study of technical replicates of blood from a few donors. Sequencing used immunoSEQ multiplex PCR; TCRdb keeps in-frame clones, though not all of them. The data hold approximately 59,000 clones, with roughly 86% observed a single time. The specimen sequenced was PBMCs. These receptors all stem from a human donor in good health. Some clones in this sample may be carry-over from other donors' samples. Each CDR3 is given with its conserved first and last residue. Each record gives: V gene, D gene, clone size, J gene, CDR3 protein, CDR3 DNA. D genes are given only for firm matches. A row's size may be missing; if present it is once, few, many or a size class.

V: TRBV7-9
D: TRBD2
size: -
J: TRBJ2-7
CDR3: CASSQRSGTSKTLTYEQYF
DNA: TGTGCCAGCAGCCAAAGGTCGGGGACTAGCAAGACTTTAACCTACGAGCAGTACTTC

V: TRBV10-3
D: -
size: -
J: TRBJ1-6
CDR3: CAISESPGSSSPLHF
DNA: TGTGCCATCAGTGAGTCCCCAGGCTCGAGTTCACCCCTCCACTTT

V: TRBV2
D: TRBD1
size: -
J: TRBJ1-2
CDR3: CASSETGDYGYTF
DNA: TGTGCCAGCAGTGAGACAGGGGACTATGGCTACACCTTC

V: TRBV30
D: TRBD2
size: few
J: TRBJ2-5
CDR3: CASQTSPGGTQYF
DNA: TGTGCCTCCCAAACTAGCCCGGGAGGGACCCAGTACTTC

V: TRBV6-5
D: TRBD1
size: -
J: TRBJ1-6
CDR3: CASSYRDREPLHF
DNA: TGTGCCAGCAGTTACAGGGACAGGGAACCCCTCCACTTT

V: TRBV6-4
D: -
size: once
J: TRBJ1-5
CDR3: CASSAQGGSNQPQHF
DNA: TGTGCCAGCAGTGCCCAGGGCGGAAGCAATCAGCCCCAGCATTTT

V: TRBV19
D: TRBD1
size: -
J: TRBJ2-7
CDR3: CASSRDRPSGLYEQYF
DNA: TGTGCCAGTAGCCGGGACAGGCCCTCCGGGCTCTACGAGCAGTACTTC

V: TRBV19
D: -
size: -
J: TRBJ2-5
CDR3: CASSISLARETQYF
DNA: TGTGCCAGTAGTATCAGTCTAGCGAGGGAGACCCAGTACTTC

V: TRBV2
D: TRBD1
size: -
J: TRBJ1-3
CDR3: CASIAQGAAGNTIYF
DNA: TGTGCCAGCATCGCTCAGGGGGCGGCAGGAAACACCATATATTTT

V: TRBV11-1
D: -
size: -
J: TRBJ2-1
CDR3: CASSFLSGLSLRHEQFF
DNA: TGTGCCAGCAGCTTTCTCTCGGGTCTCTCCCTGCGGCATGAGCAGTTCTTC

V: TRBV6-5
D: -
size: -
J: TRBJ2-3
CDR3: CASSLGGSDTQYF
DNA: TGTGCCAGCTCTCTTGGGGGGTCAGATACGCAGTATTTT

V: TRBV2
D: -
size: once
J: TRBJ2-3
CDR3: CASSEVRTTDTQYF
DNA: TGTGCCAGCAGTGAGGTCCGCACTACAGATACGCAGTATTTT

V: TRBV2
D: TRBD1
size: few
J: TRBJ1-2
CDR3: CASSVGQGAWGYTF
DNA: TGTGCCAGCAGTGTGGGACAGGGGGCTTGGGGCTACACCTTC

V: TRBV7-9
D: TRBD1
size: -
J: TRBJ1-1
CDR3: CASRTWTGNTEAFF
DNA: TGTGCCAGCCGGACCTGGACAGGGAACACTGAAGCTTTCTTT

V: TRBV11-2
D: -
size: few
J: TRBJ2-1
CDR3: CASSPVNHEQFF
DNA: TGTGCCAGCAGCCCAGTTAACCATGAGCAGTTCTTC

V: TRBV15
D: -
size: few
J: TRBJ2-1
CDR3: CATSRLQEYNEQFF
DNA: TGTGCCACCAGCAGACTACAGGAATACAATGAGCAGTTCTTC

V: TRBV7-9
D: TRBD1
size: -
J: TRBJ1-5
CDR3: CASSLTGTGGNQPQHF
DNA: TGTGCCAGCAGCTTAACAGGGACAGGGGGCAATCAGCCCCAGCATTTT

V: TRBV7-6
D: -
size: -
J: TRBJ2-1
CDR3: CASSLGAAAGEQFF
DNA: TGTGCCAGCAGCTTAGGGGCAGCTGCTGGGGAGCAGTTCTTC

V: TRBV13
D: TRBD1
size: -
J: TRBJ2-7
CDR3: CASSHRDRPYEQYF
DNA: TGTGCCAGCAGCCACCGGGACAGGCCCTACGAGCAGTACTTC

V: TRBV12-5
D: -
size: once
J: TRBJ2-7
CDR3: CASAQDGRGSEQYF
DNA: TGTGCTAGTGCCCAGGACGGCAGGGGTTCCGAGCAGTACTTC

V: TRBV30
D: TRBD1
size: -
J: TRBJ2-7
CDR3: CAWSLGQKYEQYF
DNA: TGTGCCTGGTCCCTGGGACAGAAATACGAGCAGTACTTC

V: TRBV15
D: TRBD1
size: -
J: TRBJ2-1
CDR3: CATSSGQGAFNGQFF
DNA: TGTGCCACCAGCAGTGGACAGGGGGCATTTAATGGGCAGTTCTTC

V: TRBV4-1
D: TRBD1
size: -
J: TRBJ2-3
CDR3: CASSPGQGPTDTQYF
DNA: TGCGCCAGCAGCCCCGGACAGGGGCCCACAGATACGCAGTATTTT

V: TRBV7-9
D: TRBD2
size: once
J: TRBJ2-1
CDR3: CASSSTITSGGSEMDEQFF
DNA: TGTGCCAGCAGCTCAACAATAACTAGCGGGGGGTCAGAAATGGATGAGCAGTTCTTC

V: TRBV5-4
D: -
size: -
J: TRBJ2-1
CDR3: CASSFGSGEQFF
DNA: TGTGCCAGCAGCTTCGGGAGCGGGGAGCAGTTCTTC

V: TRBV7-8
D: -
size: -
J: TRBJ1-1
CDR3: CASSSLQWTEAFF
DNA: TGTGCCAGCAGCTCCCTACAGTGGACTGAAGCTTTCTTT

V: TRBV9
D: -
size: few
J: TRBJ2-5
CDR3: CASSVGRQETQYF
DNA: TGTGCCAGCAGCGTAGGCCGGCAAGAGACCCAGTACTTC

V: TRBV20-1
D: -
size: few
J: TRBJ1-2
CDR3: CSATDYGYTF
DNA: TGCAGTGCCACAGACTATGGCTACACCTTC

V: TRBV9
D: TRBD2
size: -
J: TRBJ2-3
CDR3: CASSAIKTSGNTDTQYF
DNA: TGTGCCAGCAGCGCGATCAAGACTAGCGGGAACACAGATACGCAGTATTTT

V: TRBV11-1
D: TRBD2
size: -
J: TRBJ2-7
CDR3: CASSQGLADLYEQYF
DNA: TGTGCCAGCAGCCAGGGACTAGCGGATCTATACGAGCAGTACTTC

V: TRBV13
D: TRBD2
size: -
J: TRBJ2-7
CDR3: CASSLGSGRAGEQYF
DNA: TGTGCCAGCAGCTTAGGCAGTGGCCGAGCGGGAGAGCAGTACTTC

V: TRBV4-2
D: TRBD2
size: -
J: TRBJ2-5
CDR3: CASSQDRFSGGRKETQYF
DNA: TGTGCCAGCAGCCAAGATCGGTTCAGCGGGGGACGAAAAGAGACCCAGTACTTC

V: TRBV7-2
D: TRBD1
size: once
J: TRBJ2-5
CDR3: CASSPDRGLWETQYF
DNA: TGTGCCAGCAGTCCTGACAGGGGGCTGTGGGAGACCCAGTACTTC

V: TRBV14
D: -
size: few
J: TRBJ2-1
CDR3: CASSQTIRQHLSFF
DNA: TGTGCCAGCAGCCAGACTATTAGACAACACCTCTCGTTCTTC

V: TRBV6-5
D: -
size: -
J: TRBJ1-2
CDR3: CASSPMTALGYGYTF
DNA: TGTGCCAGCAGTCCGATGACAGCCCTCGGCTATGGCTACACCTTC

V: TRBV30
D: TRBD2
size: -
J: TRBJ2-5
CDR3: CAWSLGLAEETQYF
DNA: TGTGCCTGGAGCCTGGGACTAGCGGAAGAGACCCAGTACTTC

V: TRBV9
D: TRBD1
size: -
J: TRBJ2-7
CDR3: CASSVRDRGTEQYF
DNA: TGTGCCAGCAGCGTACGGGACAGGGGAACCGAGCAGTACTTC

V: TRBV5-1
D: -
size: -
J: TRBJ2-1
CDR3: CASSWWGDNEQFF
DNA: TGCGCCAGCAGCTGGTGGGGGGACAATGAGCAGTTCTTC

V: TRBV7-2
D: TRBD2
size: -
J: TRBJ2-2
CDR3: CASAIGLADTGELFF
DNA: TGTGCCAGCGCCATCGGGCTAGCGGACACCGGGGAGCTGTTTTTT

V: TRBV4-3
D: TRBD1
size: -
J: TRBJ1-4
CDR3: CASSQGGQGSEKLFF
DNA: TGCGCCAGCAGCCAAGGGGGACAGGGTAGCGAAAAACTGTTTTTT